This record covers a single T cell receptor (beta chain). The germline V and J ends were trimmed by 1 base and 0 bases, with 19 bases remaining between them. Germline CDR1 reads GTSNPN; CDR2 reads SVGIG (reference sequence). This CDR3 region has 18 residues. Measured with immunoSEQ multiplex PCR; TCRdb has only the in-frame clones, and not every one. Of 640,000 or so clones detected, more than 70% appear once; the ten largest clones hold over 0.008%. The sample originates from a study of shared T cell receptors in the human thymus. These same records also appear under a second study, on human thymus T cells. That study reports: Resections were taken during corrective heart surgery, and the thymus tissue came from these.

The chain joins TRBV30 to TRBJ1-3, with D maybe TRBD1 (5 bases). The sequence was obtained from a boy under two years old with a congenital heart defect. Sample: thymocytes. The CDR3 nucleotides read TGTGCCTGGAGTGCCAGTACAGGATTCGCCTTCTCTGGAAACACCATATATTTT. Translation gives CAWSASTGFAFSGNTIYF.